Detailed here is one TCR beta chain. Its antigen is undetermined. The data stem from a study of identical twins. A universal primer site was added by template switching, and unique molecular identifiers were carried by the cDNA. TCRdb processed the 5' RACE reads anew with MiXCR; each CDR3 protein has one entry. This table holds 240,000 or so distinct CDR3 sequences, about 10% found once. Study conclusions and caveats: Twins' excess sharing was less marked for out-of-frame beta sequences. Cord blood beta clonotypes present at high abundance carried fewer insertions; no such pattern appeared in memory repertoires. The study based its conclusions on cross-sectional statistical analysis and did not follow the same donors.

V lost 4 bases and J lost 1, with 11 bases in between. Germline CDR1 and CDR2: SGHAT and FQNNGV. The CDR3 covers 14 residues. The chain is built from TRBV11-2 and TRBJ2-7; D is possibly TRBD2 (5 bases). This sequence originates from a man in his forties or fifties in good health. Sequences were obtained from memory T cells sorted from blood. The CDR3 sequence is CASSYQEASYEQYF. CDR3 nucleotide sequence: TGTGCCAGCAGCTACCAGGAGGCGTCCTACGAGCAGTACTTC.